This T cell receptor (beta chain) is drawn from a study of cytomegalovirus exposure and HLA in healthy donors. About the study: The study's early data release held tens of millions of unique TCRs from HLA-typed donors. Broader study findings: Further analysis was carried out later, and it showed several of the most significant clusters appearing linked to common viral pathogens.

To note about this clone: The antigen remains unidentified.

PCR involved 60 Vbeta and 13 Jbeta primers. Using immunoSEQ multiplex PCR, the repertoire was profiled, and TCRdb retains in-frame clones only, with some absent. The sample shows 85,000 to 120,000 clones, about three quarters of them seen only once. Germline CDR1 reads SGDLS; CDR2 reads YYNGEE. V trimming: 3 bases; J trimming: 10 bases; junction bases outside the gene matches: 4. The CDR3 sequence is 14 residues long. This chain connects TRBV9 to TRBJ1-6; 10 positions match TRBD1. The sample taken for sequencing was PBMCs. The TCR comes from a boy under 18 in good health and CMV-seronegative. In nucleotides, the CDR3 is TGTGCCAGCAGCGGCCGGGACAGGGGATCACCCCTCCACTTT. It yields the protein CASSGRDRGSPLHF.